The 31 T cell receptor beta chains in this list originate from one sample, sequenced in a study of early T cells in non-severe SARS-CoV-2 infection. TCRdb re-analysed the 5' RACE reads in MiXCR, keeping a single row per CDR3 protein. Here the sample spans some 87,000 distinct CDR3 sequences, approximately 13% being singletons. Sequencing used whole blood. All receptors come from an adult who was a healthcare worker with PCR-confirmed SARS-CoV-2 infection or an uninfected control (not recorded which).

V usage is TRBV4-3 and J usage is TRBJ2-7, with no clear D. The ends were cut back, 0 bases at V and 2 bases at J, with 14 bases in the middle. Germline lookup yields CDR1 LGHNA and CDR2 YSLEER. This CDR3 is built from 16 residues. The CDR3 region is CASSQEPQPKAYEQYF. The CDR3 DNA is TGCGCCAGCAGCCAAGAACCACAACCTAAAGCCTACGAGCAGTACTTC.

This clonotype turned up a few times. The chain couples TRBV6-6 to TRBJ2-7, with 8 bases that match TRBD2. V lost 5 bases to trimming and J lost 7 bases; unmatched junction nucleotides: 13. CDR3 size: 15 residues. Germline CDR1 MNHNY, CDR2 SVGAGI (reference sequence). The CDR3 sequence: CASSHGTSHLWEQYF. CDR3 DNA: TGTGCCAGCAGTCATGGGACTAGTCATCTTTGGGAGCAGTACTTC.

This clonotype was observed at least ten times. This chain links TRBV11-2 with TRBJ2-1, with 8 bases that match TRBD2. The CDR3 is 14 residues long. Germline CDR1 reads SGHAT; CDR2 reads FQNNGV. V shed 4 bases, J shed 10 bases, and the junction held 9 bases outside the gene matches. The DNA of the CDR3 is TGTGCCAGCAGCTCCAGGGGCGGGGGGCTGGAGCAGTTCTTC. Amino acid sequence: CASSSRGGGLEQFF.

This clonotype showed up many times. The chain joins TRBV7-9 to TRBJ2-2; D ambiguous. CDR3 length: 14 amino acids. Trimming pared 5 bases from V and 4 bases from J, leaving 11 bases between. Per the germline V gene, CDR1 is SEHNR and CDR2 is FQNEAQ (reference sequence). CDR3 loop: CASSASLRTGELFF. The DNA of the CDR3 is TGTGCCAGCAGCGCCAGTCTTCGCACCGGGGAGCTGTTTTTT. Filled out from reference TRBV7-9 and TRBJ2-2, the complete variable domain reads DTGVSQNPRHKITKRGQNVTFRCDPISEHNRLYWYRQTLGQGPEFLTYFQNEAQLEKSRLLSDRFSAERPKGSFSTLEIQRTEQGDSAMYLCASSASLRTGELFFGEGSRLTVL.

This clonotype was detected a few times. The gene calls are TRBV7-2 and TRBJ1-1; D is ambiguous. The V gene lost 5 bases and the J gene lost 4 bases, with 11 bases spanning the gap. Germline V gene sequence: CDR1 SGHTA, CDR2 FQGNSA. This CDR3 has 13 amino acids. As DNA, the CDR3 is TGTGCCAGCAGCCAGCAGCGCGTCACTGAAGCTTTCTTT. This sequence encodes CASSQQRVTEAFF.

This clonotype was seen a handful of times. The V gene is TRBV5-5, the J gene TRBJ1-1; TRBD1 might be the D (6 bases). Germline CDR1 and CDR2: SGHKS and YYEKEE (reference sequence). This CDR3 region has 15 residues. Trimming stripped 0 bases from V and 1 base from J, with 10 bases between. CDR3 protein: CASSLGPGQNTEAFF. In DNA, the CDR3 is TGTGCCAGCAGCTTGGGTCCGGGACAGAACACTGAAGCTTTCTTT.

Many counts were recorded for this clonotype. This sequence joins TRBV14 and TRBJ2-5; TRBD1 might be the D (6 bases). This CDR3 comprises 15 residues. Looked up from germline, CDR1 is SGHDN and CDR2 is FVKESK. Trimming removed 5 bases at V and 0 bases at J, with 13 bases between. The CDR3 here is CASSTEQGNQETQYF. CDR3 DNA: TGTGCCAGCAGCACCGAGCAGGGGAACCAAGAGACCCAGTACTTC.

The table lists this clonotype with a few counts. The chain has TRBV5-1 and TRBJ2-1; TRBD2 aligns across 7 bases. Germline V gene data show CDR1 as SGHRS and CDR2 as YFSETQ. Trimming cost V 4 bases and J 6 bases; bases outside gene matches: 10. This CDR3 has 15 amino acids. CDR3 DNA: TGCGCCAGCAGCCGGGGGGAGTCTGTTGGCAATGAGCAGTTCTTC. Translating it yields CASSRGESVGNEQFF.

This rearrangement joins TRBV5-1 to TRBJ1-4; D might be TRBD1 (6 bases). This CDR3 is 15 amino acids long. The germline V and J ends were trimmed by 2 bases and 6 bases, with 14 bases remaining between them. Germline loops: CDR1 SGHRS, CDR2 YFSETQ. CDR3 amino acids: CASSLQGGEYEKLFF. DNA for the CDR3: TGCGCCAGCAGCTTACAGGGTGGGGAATATGAAAAACTGTTTTTT. The full variable domain, its missing parts supplied by reference TRBV5-1 and TRBJ1-4, is KAGVTQTPRYLIKTRGQQVTLSCSPISGHRSVSWYQQTPGQGLQFLFEYFSETQRNKGNFPGRFSGRQFSNSRSEMNVSTLELGDSALYLCASSLQGGEYEKLFFGSGTQLSVL.

This clonotype was observed many times. J is TRBJ2-7 and V is TRBV6-5, with D perhaps matching TRBD1 (6 bases). Germline V gene data show CDR1 as MNHEY and CDR2 as SVGAGI. Trimming removed 2 bases at V and 1 base at J, with 15 bases between. The CDR3 runs to 16 residues. The CDR3 DNA is TGTGCCAGCAGTTACGATCGAGACAGGCCGTCCTACGAGCAGTACTTC. As protein: CASSYDRDRPSYEQYF.

V gene TRBV5-1 combines with J gene TRBJ2-2, with D perhaps TRBD1 (5 bases). With 2 bases removed from V and 1 base from J, the gap between germline ends came to 9 bases. The CDR3 has 15 residues. Germline values: CDR1 SGHRS, CDR2 YFSETQ. As DNA, the CDR3 is TGCGCCAGCAGCTTAACAGGAAAGAACACCGGGGAGCTGTTTTTT. This gives the protein CASSLTGKNTGELFF.

This clonotype was seen more than once but under ten times. This chain uses TRBV20-1 with TRBJ2-4, with 9 bases that match TRBD1. Germline trimming cut 2 bases from V and 3 bases from J; bases unmatched to any gene: 11. The CDR3 extends over 17 amino acids. Looked up from germline, CDR1 is DFQATT and CDR2 is SNEGSKA (reference sequence). CDR3 loop: CSARWTGEDPSKNIQYF. The CDR3 nucleotides read TGCAGTGCTAGATGGACAGGGGAGGACCCTAGCAAAAACATTCAGTACTTC.

This clonotype was observed a handful of times. V and J are TRBV7-3 and TRBJ1-2, with TRBD1 identical over 7 bases. After removal of 4 bases from V and 12 bases from J, the junction contained 11 bases not matched to a gene. This CDR3 region has 13 residues. Germline CDR1 is SGHTA and CDR2 is FQGTGA. As DNA, the CDR3 is TGTGCCAGCAGCTCGGGTTCCAGGGGGGATAACACCTTC. Its translation is CASSSGSRGDNTF.

A few counts support this clonotype. The chain carries TRBV7-9 and TRBJ2-6; possible D gene TRBD1, 5 bases. This CDR3 has 15 residues. Deletions cut 1 base from V and 2 bases from J, with 6 bases between. CDR1 is SEHNR, CDR2 FQNEAQ, per germline (reference sequence). The CDR3 sequence is CASSLEGTGANVLTF. The CDR3 DNA follows: TGTGCCAGCAGCTTAGAGGGGACTGGGGCCAACGTCCTGACTTTC. The complete variable domain, with remaining parts taken from reference TRBV7-9 and TRBJ2-6, reads DTGVSQNPRHKITKRGQNVTFRCDPISEHNRLYWYRQTLGQGPEFLTYFQNEAQLEKSRLLSDRFSAERPKGSFSTLEIQRTEQGDSAMYLCASSLEGTGANVLTFGAGSRLTVL.

This clonotype turned up a few times. The J gene is TRBJ2-5, the V gene TRBV4-3; 15 positions match TRBD2. Germline V gene lookup returns CDR1 LGHNA and CDR2 YSLEER. The CDR3 contains 16 residues. V trimming: 3 bases; J trimming: 9 bases; junction bases outside the gene matches: 8. The CDR3 nucleotides read TGCGCCAGCAGCCATGGTTGGACTAGCGGGGGGGAGGCCCAGTACTTC. Translating it yields CASSHGWTSGGEAQYF.

The chain joins TRBV3-1 to TRBJ2-1; D perhaps matches TRBD2 (5 bases). The CDR3 extends over 14 amino acids. Per the germline V gene, CDR1 is LGHDT and CDR2 is YNNKEL (reference sequence). V lost 0 bases, J lost 7 bases, and 10 bases lay in between. CDR3 bases: TGTGCCAGCAGCCAAGAAGTGTCGGGGAATGAGCAGTTCTTC. It is translated as CASSQEVSGNEQFF.

Worth noting for this clonotype: A read error may be the cause here, since a much bigger clone is one base away. V gene TRBV6-6 combines with J gene TRBJ2-7; D perhaps matches TRBD2 (5 bases). The CDR3 covers 14 residues. Germline values: CDR1 MNHNY, CDR2 SVGAGI (reference sequence). The DNA of the CDR3 is TGTGCCAGCAGTTACGCGGCACTAGAAGGCGAGGAGTACTTC. It translates to CASSYAALEGEEYF.

This clonotype occurred a few times. The chain is built from TRBV18 and TRBJ1-5, with 8 bases fitting TRBD1. Germline CDR1 reads KGHSH; CDR2 reads LQKENI. The CDR3 sequence is 16 residues long. After removal of 8 bases from V and 0 bases from J, the junction contained 9 bases not matched to a gene. The CDR3 is CASAAGGAYSNQPQHF. The DNA of the CDR3 is TGTGCCAGCGCGGCAGGGGGCGCCTATAGCAATCAGCCCCAGCATTTT.

This clonotype was picked up many times. The chain recombines TRBV5-6 with TRBJ2-4; the match to TRBD2 covers 11 bases. The germline CDR1 and CDR2 sequences are SGHDT and YYEEEE. J gave up 3 bases and V 6 bases, and 5 bases lay outside the gene matches. The CDR3 covers 15 residues. The CDR3 region is CASNPLAGDKNIQYF. CDR3 nucleotide sequence: TGTGCCAGCAACCCACTAGCGGGGGACAAAAACATTCAGTACTTC.

The J gene is TRBJ1-1, the V gene TRBV29-1; D perhaps matches TRBD1 (5 bases). CDR3 length: 12 residues. Trimming pared 7 bases from V and 5 bases from J, leaving 14 bases between. Germline V lookup: CDR1 SQVTM, CDR2 ANQGSEA. The CDR3 DNA reads TGCAGCGGCAGGGTGGGAGGAACTGAAGCTTTCTTT. Amino acid sequence: CSGRVGGTEAFF.

In this sample, this clonotype turned up many times. The genes are TRBV20-1 and TRBJ2-1, with 15 bases identical to TRBD2. There are 16 residues in the CDR3. Germline trimming cut 5 bases from V and 4 bases from J; bases unmatched to any gene: 6. CDR1 is DFQATT, CDR2 SNEGSKA, per germline (reference sequence). CDR3 nucleotides: TGCAGTGCTCTCGGACTAGCGGGGGGGCCTTACAATGAGCAGTTCTTC. Protein sequence: CSALGLAGGPYNEQFF.

The rearrangement uses TRBV12-3 or TRBV12-4 and TRBJ2-1, with D unresolved. The ends were cut back, 3 bases at V and 5 bases at J, with 11 bases in the middle. The CDR3 has 14 amino acids. CDR3 sequence reads: CASSFRYSDNEQFF. The CDR3 bases are TGTGCCAGCAGTTTTCGTTACTCAGACAATGAGCAGTTCTTC.

This clonotype was seen a single time. The chain carries TRBV2 and TRBJ1-6; tentatively, D is TRBD1 (5 bases). Between the trimmed V and J ends, which lost 3 bases and 10 bases, there was a span of 13 bases. The CDR3 spans 14 residues. Per the germline V gene, CDR1 is SNHLY and CDR2 is FYNNEI. CDR3 in DNA: TGTGCCAGCAGTGAGGTGGGGGGAACCTCACCCCTCCACTTT. This gives the protein CASSEVGGTSPLHF.

The V call is TRBV7-2, the J call TRBJ2-1; D may be TRBD2 (5 bases). This CDR3 comprises 13 residues. Germline lookup yields CDR1 SGHTA and CDR2 FQGNSA. The ends were cut back, 0 bases at V and 5 bases at J, with 5 bases in the middle. CDR3 nucleotide sequence: TGTGCCAGCAGCTTAGCGCGGGACAATGAGCAGTTCTTC. Amino acid sequence: CASSLARDNEQFF. The variable domain in full, completed from reference TRBV7-2 and TRBJ2-1, reads GAGVSQSPSNKVTEKGKDVELRCDPISGHTALYWYRQSLGQGLEFLIYFQGNSAPDKSGLPSDRFSAERTGGSVSTLTIQRTQQEDSAVYLCASSLARDNEQFFGPGTRLTVL.

This clonotype occurred many times. This sequence joins TRBV3-1 and TRBJ1-2; the D is unclear. Trimming cost V 6 bases and J 6 bases, with 17 bases left between them. CDR1 and CDR2 (germline): LGHDT, YNNKEL (reference sequence). This CDR3 has 14 amino acids. The CDR3 reads CASSLFSSPDGYTF. The CDR3 region has the DNA TGTGCCAGCAGTCTATTCAGTTCCCCGGATGGCTACACCTTC.

The chain uses TRBV27 and TRBJ1-5; 8 bases are shared with TRBD1. Germline V gene data show CDR1 as MNHEY and CDR2 as SMNVEV (reference sequence). The CDR3 covers 18 residues. After removal of 5 bases from V and 0 bases from J, the junction contained 12 bases not matched to a gene. CDR3 loop: CASSPGQGVGRSNQPQHF. The CDR3 nucleotides are TGTGCCAGCAGTCCAGGACAGGGAGTGGGTCGTAGCAATCAGCCCCAGCATTTT.

The chain uses TRBV20-1 and TRBJ2-5, with TRBD2 matching over 9 bases. The CDR3 sequence is 15 residues long. Germline-derived CDR1 and CDR2 are DFQATT and SNEGSKA (reference sequence). Unmatched junction bases numbered 8, after V lost 1 base and J lost 5 bases. The CDR3 loop reads CSARGAGGLMETQYF. The CDR3 DNA reads as TGCAGTGCTAGAGGGGCGGGGGGGCTCATGGAGACCCAGTACTTC.

Notes on this clonotype: Given a much more abundant clone one base away, this may be a read error. The chain is built from TRBV7-9 and TRBJ2-7, with 9 bases matching TRBD1. The germline V gene has CDR1 SEHNR and CDR2 FQNEAQ (reference sequence). The CDR3 totals 14 residues. J was trimmed by 1 base and V by 3 bases; bases with no gene match: 1. The CDR3 DNA sequence: TGTGCCAGCAGCTTGGGGACAGGGTCCTACGAGCAGTACTTC. It yields the protein CASSLGTGSYEQYF.

This clonotype was seen a few times. The rearrangement joins TRBV7-8 to TRBJ2-7; TRBD1 matches at 10 bases. The CDR3 has 12 residues. Germline V gene lookup returns CDR1 SGHVS and CDR2 FQNEAQ. With 10 bases clipped from V and 9 bases from J, the junction kept 9 bases outside the gene matches. This chain's CDR3 is CAIRTGGFVQYF. For the CDR3, the DNA is TGTGCCATCCGGACAGGGGGATTCGTGCAGTACTTC.

Many counts were recorded for this clonotype. The rearrangement links TRBV30 to TRBJ1-5; tentatively, D is TRBD1 (5 bases). CDR1 is GTSNPN and CDR2 is SVGIG in the germline V gene (reference sequence). The CDR3 extends over 14 amino acids. V was cut by 3 bases and J by 2 bases, with 11 bases left in between. CDR3 loop: CAWSLWGGNQPQHF. The CDR3 bases are TGTGCCTGGAGCCTATGGGGCGGCAATCAGCCCCAGCATTTT.

This chain links TRBV3-1 with TRBJ1-1; D gene unclear. Trimming shortened V by 7 bases and J by 3 bases, and 15 bases separated the two germline ends. There are 14 residues in the CDR3. The germline CDR1 and CDR2 sequences are LGHDT and YNNKEL (reference sequence). The CDR3 loop is CASTLGEGYTEAFF. The CDR3 DNA reads as TGTGCCAGCACGCTCGGGGAGGGATACACTGAAGCTTTCTTT.